This T cell receptor (beta chain) stems from a study of blood T cells in healthy people across ages. The CDR3 has 16 amino acids. CDR1 is SGHTA and CDR2 is FQGNSA in the germline V gene. Primed by a sample-barcoded 5' primer and a J-beta primer mix, a second PCR proceeded for roughly 7 to 12 cycles. TCRdb called the 5' RACE reads again in MiXCR, with one record for every CDR3 protein. Of roughly 1 million distinct CDR3 sequences listed, around 27% are singletons. Another study also made use of these data, one on T cells of mothers and their children. That investigation notes: When the second PCR was run, its M1S primer added sample barcodes and 2-4 random nucleotides.

Sequencing input: blood. V gene TRBV7-2 combines with J gene TRBJ2-5; TRBD1 might be the D (6 bases). TRBJ2-7 explains the end of the DNA better; the J call may be wrong. This receptor was taken from a girl aged 2-10 years in good health. CDR3 residues: CASSLERTGRTYEQYF. The CDR3 DNA sequence: TGTGCCAGCAGCTTAGAAAGAACAGGGCGTACGTACGAGCAGTACTTC.